Listed below are T cell receptor beta chains from one sample, sequenced in a study of shared clonotypes between healthy human individuals. TCRdb keeps only in-frame clones here, not all; method: immunoSEQ multiplex PCR. The table has roughly 2,500,000 clones, 80% to 95% seen once. Sequenced input: naive CD4+ T cells from PBMCs. The receptors shown here come from a man aged 18 to 35 in good health. Some clones in this sample may be carry-over from other donors' samples. Both conserved end residues are part of each CDR3. D genes are given only for firm matches.

v_call: TRBV21-1; j_call: TRBJ2-5; d_call: -; cdr3_aa: CASSLRTHEETQYF; cdr3_nt: TGTGCCAGCAGCCTACGGACCCACGAGGAGACCCAGTACTTC
v_call: TRBV6-1; j_call: TRBJ2-5; d_call: TRBD2; cdr3_aa: CASSEWTSGSRETQYF; cdr3_nt: TGTGCCAGCAGTGAGTGGACTAGCGGGAGTAGAGAGACCCAGTACTTC
v_call: TRBV7-2; j_call: TRBJ2-3; d_call: -; cdr3_aa: CASSLGTTDTQYF; cdr3_nt: TGTGCCAGCAGCTTAGGAACCACAGATACGCAGTATTTT
v_call: TRBV25-1; j_call: TRBJ1-1; d_call: -; cdr3_aa: CASSEWGQGNTEAFF; cdr3_nt: TGTGCCAGCAGTGAATGGGGGCAGGGGAACACTGAAGCTTTCTTT
v_call: TRBV7-2; j_call: TRBJ1-2; d_call: -; cdr3_aa: CASSLLDYGYTF; cdr3_nt: TGTGCCAGCAGCTTACTGGACTATGGCTACACCTTC
v_call: TRBV18; j_call: TRBJ2-2; d_call: TRBD1; cdr3_aa: CASSPRGTGQTGELFF; cdr3_nt: TGTGCCAGCTCACCACGCGGGACAGGGCAAACCGGGGAGCTGTTTTTT
v_call: TRBV27; j_call: TRBJ2-1; d_call: TRBD2; cdr3_aa: CASRQTSGRYNEQFF; cdr3_nt: TGTGCCAGCAGGCAAACTAGCGGGAGGTACAATGAGCAGTTCTTC
v_call: TRBV5-5; j_call: TRBJ2-1; d_call: -; cdr3_aa: CASSLLAVTNEQFF; cdr3_nt: TGTGCCAGCAGCCTACTTGCGGTAACCAATGAGCAGTTCTTC
v_call: TRBV19; j_call: TRBJ1-5; d_call: -; cdr3_aa: CASGSPLGLPREGNQPQHF; cdr3_nt: TGTGCCAGTGGTTCGCCTCTGGGACTCCCCCGAGAGGGCAATCAGCCCCAGCATTTT
v_call: TRBV5-4; j_call: TRBJ1-1; d_call: -; cdr3_aa: CASSFRGVYTEAFF; cdr3_nt: TGTGCCAGCAGCTTTCGGGGAGTCTACACTGAAGCTTTCTTT
v_call: TRBV7-9; j_call: TRBJ1-3; d_call: -; cdr3_aa: CASSLVRSSGNTIYF; cdr3_nt: TGTGCCAGCAGCTTAGTAAGATCCTCTGGAAACACCATATATTTT
v_call: TRBV19; j_call: TRBJ2-2; d_call: TRBD2; cdr3_aa: CASSPVAGGTGELFF; cdr3_nt: TGTGCCAGTAGCCCCGTGGCGGGGGGCACCGGGGAGCTGTTTTTT
v_call: TRBV5-1; j_call: TRBJ2-3; d_call: -; cdr3_aa: CASSPPFSTDTQYF; cdr3_nt: TGCGCCAGCAGCCCTCCCTTTAGCACAGATACGCAGTATTTT
v_call: TRBV28; j_call: TRBJ1-1; d_call: -; cdr3_aa: CASSLRGRGTEAFF; cdr3_nt: TGTGCCAGCAGTTTACGCGGGCGCGGAACTGAAGCTTTCTTT
v_call: TRBV21-1; j_call: TRBJ2-7; d_call: -; cdr3_aa: CASSEGTGLRSPPSYEQYF; cdr3_nt: TGTGCCAGCAGCGAGGGGACAGGGCTAAGAAGCCCCCCTTCCTACGAGCAGTACTTC
v_call: TRBV9; j_call: TRBJ1-1; d_call: -; cdr3_aa: CASSVGQRGNTEAFF; cdr3_nt: TGTGCCAGCAGCGTTGGACAGCGAGGTAACACTGAAGCTTTCTTT
v_call: TRBV19; j_call: TRBJ2-5; d_call: TRBD2; cdr3_aa: CASSGAGVQETQYF; cdr3_nt: TGTGCCAGTAGTGGGGCGGGAGTACAAGAGACCCAGTACTTC